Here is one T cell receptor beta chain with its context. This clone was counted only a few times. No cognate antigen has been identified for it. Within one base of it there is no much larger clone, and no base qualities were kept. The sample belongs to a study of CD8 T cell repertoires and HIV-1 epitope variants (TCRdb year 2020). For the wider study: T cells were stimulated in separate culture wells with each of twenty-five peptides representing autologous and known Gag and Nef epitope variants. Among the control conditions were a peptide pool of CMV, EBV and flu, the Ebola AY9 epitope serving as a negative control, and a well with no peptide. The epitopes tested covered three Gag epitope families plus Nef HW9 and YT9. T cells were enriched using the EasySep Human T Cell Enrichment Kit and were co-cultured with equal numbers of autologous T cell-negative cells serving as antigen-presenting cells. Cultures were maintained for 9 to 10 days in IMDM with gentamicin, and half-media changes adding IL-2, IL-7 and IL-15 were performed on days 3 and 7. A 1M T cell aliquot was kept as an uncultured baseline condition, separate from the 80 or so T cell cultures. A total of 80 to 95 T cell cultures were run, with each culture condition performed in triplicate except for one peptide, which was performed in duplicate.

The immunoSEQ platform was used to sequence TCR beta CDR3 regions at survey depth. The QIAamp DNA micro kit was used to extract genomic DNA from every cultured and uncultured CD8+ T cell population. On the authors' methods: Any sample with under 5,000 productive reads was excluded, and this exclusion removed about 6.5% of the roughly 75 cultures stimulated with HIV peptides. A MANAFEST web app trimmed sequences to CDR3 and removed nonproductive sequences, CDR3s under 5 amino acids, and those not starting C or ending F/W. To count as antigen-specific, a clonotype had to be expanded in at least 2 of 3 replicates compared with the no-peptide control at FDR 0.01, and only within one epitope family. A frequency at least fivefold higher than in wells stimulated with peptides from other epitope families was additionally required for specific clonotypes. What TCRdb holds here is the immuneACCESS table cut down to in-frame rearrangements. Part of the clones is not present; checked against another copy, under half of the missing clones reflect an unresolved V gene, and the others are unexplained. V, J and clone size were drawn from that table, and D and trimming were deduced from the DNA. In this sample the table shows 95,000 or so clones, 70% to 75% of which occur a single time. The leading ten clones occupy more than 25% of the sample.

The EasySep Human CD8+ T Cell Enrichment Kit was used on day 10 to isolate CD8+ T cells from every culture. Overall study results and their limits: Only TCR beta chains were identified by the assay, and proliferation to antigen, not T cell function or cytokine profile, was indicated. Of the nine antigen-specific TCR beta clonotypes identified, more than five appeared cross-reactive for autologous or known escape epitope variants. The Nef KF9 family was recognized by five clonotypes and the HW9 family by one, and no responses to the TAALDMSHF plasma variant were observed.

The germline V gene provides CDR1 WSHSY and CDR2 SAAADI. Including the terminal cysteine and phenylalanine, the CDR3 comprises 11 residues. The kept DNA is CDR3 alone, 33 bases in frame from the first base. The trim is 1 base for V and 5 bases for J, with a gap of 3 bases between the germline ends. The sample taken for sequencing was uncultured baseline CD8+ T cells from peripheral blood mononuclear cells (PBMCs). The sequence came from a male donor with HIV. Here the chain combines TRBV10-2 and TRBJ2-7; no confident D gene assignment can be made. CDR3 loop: CASSELDEQYF. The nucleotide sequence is TGCGCCAGCAGTGAGTTAGACGAGCAGTACTTC.